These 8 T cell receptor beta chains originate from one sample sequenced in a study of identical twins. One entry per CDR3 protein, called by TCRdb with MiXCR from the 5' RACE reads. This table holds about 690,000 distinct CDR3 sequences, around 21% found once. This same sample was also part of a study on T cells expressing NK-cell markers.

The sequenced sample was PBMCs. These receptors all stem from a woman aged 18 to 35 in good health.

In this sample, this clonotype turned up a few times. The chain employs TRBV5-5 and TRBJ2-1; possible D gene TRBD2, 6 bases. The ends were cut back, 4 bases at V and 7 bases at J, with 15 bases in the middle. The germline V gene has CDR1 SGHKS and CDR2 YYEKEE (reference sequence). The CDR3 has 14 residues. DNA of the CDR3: TGTGCCAGCAGCCAGAGGGACTGGGGAAATGAGCAGTTCTTC. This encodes CASSQRDWGNEQFF.

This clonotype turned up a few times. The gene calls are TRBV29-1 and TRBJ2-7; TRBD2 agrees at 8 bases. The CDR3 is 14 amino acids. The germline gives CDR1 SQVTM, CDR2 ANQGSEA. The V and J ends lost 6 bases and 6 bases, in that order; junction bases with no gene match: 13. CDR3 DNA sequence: TGCAGCGTGACTTGGGGGGGACTAGGGGGCGAGCAGTACTTC. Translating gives CSVTWGGLGGEQYF.

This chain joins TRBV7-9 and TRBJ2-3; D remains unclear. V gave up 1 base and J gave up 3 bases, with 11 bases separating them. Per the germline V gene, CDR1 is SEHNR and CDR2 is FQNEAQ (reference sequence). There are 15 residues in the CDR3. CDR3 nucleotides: TGTGCCAGCAGCTTAGAAGGGCGGTTAACAGATACGCAGTATTTT. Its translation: CASSLEGRLTDTQYF.

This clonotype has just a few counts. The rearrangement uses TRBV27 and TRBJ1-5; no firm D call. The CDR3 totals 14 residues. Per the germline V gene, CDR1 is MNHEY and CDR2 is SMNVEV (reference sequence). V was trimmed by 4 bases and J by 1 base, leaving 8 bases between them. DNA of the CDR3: TGTGCCAGCAGTTCGCTCGGGAGCAATCAGCCCCAGCATTTT. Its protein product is CASSSLGSNQPQHF.

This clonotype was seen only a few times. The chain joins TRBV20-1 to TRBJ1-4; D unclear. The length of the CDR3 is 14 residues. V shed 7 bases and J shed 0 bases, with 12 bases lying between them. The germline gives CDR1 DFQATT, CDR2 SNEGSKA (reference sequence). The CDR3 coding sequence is TGCAGTGTCCCGCACGTTGCAACTAATGAAAAACTGTTTTTT. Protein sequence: CSVPHVATNEKLFF.

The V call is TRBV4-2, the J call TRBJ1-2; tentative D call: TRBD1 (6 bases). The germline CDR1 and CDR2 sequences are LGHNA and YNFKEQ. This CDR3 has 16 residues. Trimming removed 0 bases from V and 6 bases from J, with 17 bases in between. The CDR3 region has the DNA TGTGCCAGCAGCCAAGAGATTCGAGGACAGCCAAATGGCTACACCTTC. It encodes CASSQEIRGQPNGYTF.

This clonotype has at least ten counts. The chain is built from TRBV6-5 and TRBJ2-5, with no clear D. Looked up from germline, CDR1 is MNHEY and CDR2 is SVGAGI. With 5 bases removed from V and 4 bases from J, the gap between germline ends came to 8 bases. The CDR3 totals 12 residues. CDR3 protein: CASSRVRETQYF. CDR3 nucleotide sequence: TGTGCCAGCAGTCGCGTGAGAGAGACCCAGTACTTC.

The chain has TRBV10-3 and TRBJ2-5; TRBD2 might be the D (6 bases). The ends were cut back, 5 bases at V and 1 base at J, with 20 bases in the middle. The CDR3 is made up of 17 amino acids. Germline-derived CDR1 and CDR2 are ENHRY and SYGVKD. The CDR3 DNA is TGTGCCATCAGTTGGCGGGCGGACGGGGGATTCCAAGAGACCCAGTACTTC. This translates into CAISWRADGGFQETQYF.